Shown below are 32 T cell receptor beta chains from a single sample sequenced in a study of shared clonotypes between healthy human individuals. Sequenced by immunoSEQ multiplex PCR; TCRdb stores in-frame clones only, minus some. The sample carries about 490,000 clones, approximately 80% recorded once. The sample was PBMCs. The receptors here all came from a woman aged 40 to 49 in good health. Some clones in this sample may be carry-over from other donors' samples.

The sample holds a few counts of this clone. The chain employs TRBV28 and TRBJ1-5; 7 nucleotides line up with TRBD1. V was clipped by 5 bases and J by 6 bases; unmatched bases: 10. The germline CDR1 and CDR2 sequences are MDHEN and SYDVKM. The CDR3 totals 15 residues. The CDR3 DNA is TGTGCCAGCAGTATACAGGGGATTGTGCGTCAGCCCCAGCATTTT. Its translation is CASSIQGIVRQPQHF. The full variable domain, completed using reference TRBV28 and TRBJ1-5, is DVKVTQSSRYLVKRTGEKVFLECVQDMDHENMFWYRQDPGLGLRLIYFSYDVKMKEKGDIPEGYSVSREKKERFSLILESASTNQTSMYLCASSIQGIVRQPQHFGDGTRLSIL.

The genes are TRBV7-3 and TRBJ2-5; D is possibly TRBD2 (6 bases). The J call is uncertain, as TRBJ2-7 better fits the DNA end. CDR1 is SGHTA, CDR2 FQGTGA, per germline. This CDR3 is 15 amino acids long. In DNA form, the CDR3 reads TGTGCCAGCAGCTTAATCGGTAGCGGCTACTACGAGCAGTACTTC. This gives the protein CASSLIGSGYYEQYF.

The gene calls are TRBV27 and TRBJ1-6, with D tentatively TRBD1 (6 bases). CDR3 length: 16 amino acids. Trimming removed 5 bases from V and 9 bases from J, with 20 bases in between. Germline CDR1 reads MNHEY; CDR2 reads SMNVEV (reference sequence). The CDR3 loop reads CASSPQGYEVGSPLHF. The CDR3 nucleotides are TGTGCCAGCAGTCCACAGGGTTATGAGGTTGGTTCACCCCTCCACTTT.

V is TRBV2 and J is TRBJ2-1; TRBD2 aligns across 9 bases. The CDR3 is 18 residues long. The V gene end was trimmed by 6 bases and the J gene end by 0 bases; junction bases not matched to a gene: 12. Per the germline V gene, CDR1 is SNHLY and CDR2 is FYNNEI. CDR3 bases: TGTGCCAGCAGAACTATGAGTAGTAGCGGGGGCTCCTACAATGAGCAGTTCTTC. Amino acid sequence: CASRTMSSSGGSYNEQFF.

This clone was picked up one time. The rearrangement joins TRBV5-6 to TRBJ2-2, with TRBD1 as a possible D gene (6 bases). This CDR3 contains 13 residues. Germline CDR1 and CDR2: SGHDT and YYEEEE. Trimming removed 2 bases at V and 6 bases at J, with 8 bases between. CDR3: CASSLNRAGELFF. CDR3 DNA sequence: TGTGCCAGCAGCTTAAACAGGGCCGGGGAGCTGTTTTTT.

This clone has only one observation. CDR3 residues: CASSPTSGRYEQYF. The CDR3 nucleotides are TGTGCCAGCAGCCCGACTAGCGGGAGGTACGAGCAGTACTTC. The chain carries TRBV14 and TRBJ2-7, with 13 positions matching TRBD2. The CDR3 extends over 14 amino acids. With V trimmed by 4 bases and J by 4 bases, 1 base remained unmatched. The V gene's germline CDR1 is SGHDN and CDR2 FVKESK.

CDR3 amino acids: CAWSALRDPGATQYF. The CDR3 nucleotides are TGTGCCTGGAGTGCCCTCCGGGACCCTGGGGCGACCCAGTACTTC. The rearrangement joins TRBV30 to TRBJ2-5; D might be TRBD1 or TRBD2, each matching 5 bases. This CDR3 is built from 15 residues. V lost 1 base and J 7 bases, leaving 19 bases between the germline ends. Per the germline V gene, CDR1 is GTSNPN and CDR2 is SVGIG (reference sequence). The whole variable domain, filled in from reference TRBV30 and TRBJ2-5, reads SQTIHQWPATLVQPVGSPLSLECTVEGTSNPNLYWYRQAAGRGLQLLFYSVGIGQISSEVPQNLSASRPQDRQFILSSKKLLLSDSGFYLCAWSALRDPGATQYFGPGTRLLVL.

The J gene is TRBJ2-5, the V gene TRBV7-3; D is uncertain. CDR1 is SGHTA and CDR2 is FQGTGA in the germline V gene. This CDR3 comprises 13 residues. With 1 base removed from V and 5 bases from J, the gap between germline ends came to 8 bases. CDR3 in DNA: TGTGCCAGCAGCTTAAGGCCACGGGAGACCCAGTACTTC. Translating gives CASSLRPRETQYF.

This clone was seen ten or more times. The chain links TRBV28 to TRBJ1-5; 7 bases fit TRBD1. V trimming: 5 bases; J trimming: 5 bases; junction bases outside the gene matches: 9. The length of the CDR3 is 15 residues. Germline lookup yields CDR1 MDHEN and CDR2 SYDVKM. The CDR3 nucleotides are TGTGCCAGCAGTACCCCCGGACAGGTCGATCAGCCCCAGCATTTT. This gives the protein CASSTPGQVDQPQHF.

The rearrangement joins TRBV2 to TRBJ1-5; 7 nucleotides align to TRBD1. The germline V gene encodes CDR1 SNHLY and CDR2 FYNNEI. The CDR3 has 15 amino acids. Germline trimming cut 5 bases from V and 5 bases from J; bases unmatched to any gene: 9. In nucleotides, the CDR3 is TGTGCCAGCAGTCCCACGACAGGGTCCGATCAGCCCCAGCATTTT. As protein: CASSPTTGSDQPQHF.

This clone was recorded once. The CDR3 DNA is TGCGCCAGCAGCCAAGATTTCGCGGGAGTGGACAATGAGCAGTTCTTC. Encoded protein: CASSQDFAGVDNEQFF. The V and J genes are TRBV4-3 and TRBJ2-1; 7 bases align to TRBD2. Germline loops: CDR1 LGHNA, CDR2 YSLEER. This CDR3 has 16 amino acids. V shed 0 bases and J 5 bases; nucleotides not matched to a gene: 7.

The gene calls are TRBV28 and TRBJ1-3; TRBD1 aligns across 8 bases. The CDR3 is made up of 16 amino acids. Germline CDR1 reads MDHEN; CDR2 reads SYDVKM. J gave up 4 bases and V 6 bases, and 11 bases lay outside the gene matches. The CDR3, as DNA: TGTGCCAGCAGCTCCCTCGGACAGGGAGGAGGAAACACCATATATTTT. Translated, it gives CASSSLGQGGGNTIYF.

The chain joins TRBV4-1 to TRBJ2-2, with D uncertain. Germline lookup yields CDR1 MGHRA and CDR2 YSYEKL. Deletions cut 0 bases from V and 0 bases from J, with 11 bases between. The CDR3 is 17 amino acids. Here the CDR3 reads CASSQEARGTNTGELFF. CDR3 DNA sequence: TGCGCCAGCAGCCAAGAGGCGCGCGGCACGAACACCGGGGAGCTGTTTTTT.

The genes are TRBV27 and TRBJ2-1; TRBD2 matches 10 bases. Germline V gene lookup returns CDR1 MNHEY and CDR2 SMNVEV (reference sequence). The CDR3 has 14 residues. V lost 6 bases, J lost 12 bases, and 11 bases stayed unmatched. The CDR3 loop reads CASRPGLAIGGQFF. CDR3 DNA sequence: TGTGCCAGCAGGCCGGGACTAGCGATTGGTGGGCAGTTCTTC.

Details on this clone: The junction does not match germline at one end; this may be a read error. V usage is TRBV6-5 and J usage is TRBJ2-2; D possibly corresponds to TRBD1 (5 bases). The germline gives CDR1 MNHEY, CDR2 SVGAGI. This CDR3 has 16 residues. The CDR3 here is CARSYSRQLNTGELFF. The CDR3 DNA reads TGTGCCCGCAGTTACTCGAGACAGTTGAACACCGGGGAGCTGTTTTTT.

The DNA for the CDR3 is TGTGCCAGCAGTGCCCGGGGACTAGCGGGGCCTTACACAGATACGCAGTATTTT. It codes for CASSARGLAGPYTDTQYF. The chain uses TRBV2 and TRBJ2-3, with 13 bases aligning to TRBD2. The CDR3 spans 18 residues. The junction had 9 bases not matched to a gene; V was cut back by 4 bases and J by 2 bases. Germline values: CDR1 SNHLY, CDR2 FYNNEI.

This sequence joins TRBV7-2 and TRBJ2-7; tentatively, D is TRBD1 (5 bases). The V end lost 5 bases, the J end lost 12 bases, and 23 bases lay between the germline ends. The CDR3 is 14 amino acids. The V gene's germline CDR1 is SGHTA and CDR2 FQGNSA. CDR3 DNA sequence: TGTGCCAGCAGCGCCTCCGCCGGTGGGAAGGGGTTGTACTTC. Its translation: CASSASAGGKGLYF.

The CDR3 DNA reads as TGTGCCAGCAGCCTCGACGTAGGGACTAGCACAGATACGCAGTATTTT. It translates to CASSLDVGTSTDTQYF. The rearrangement links TRBV11-2 to TRBJ2-3, with D possibly TRBD2 on 6 matching bases. CDR1 and CDR2 (germline): SGHAT, FQNNGV. V was pared by 5 bases and J by 0 bases, with 15 bases between. This CDR3 spans 16 amino acids.

The J gene is TRBJ1-2, the V gene TRBV19; the match to TRBD1 covers 9 bases. Germline V gene lookup returns CDR1 LNHDA and CDR2 SQIVND (reference sequence). With 5 bases clipped from V and 6 bases from J, the junction kept 7 bases outside the gene matches. The CDR3 contains 14 residues. CDR3 residues: CASSASGTGNGYTF. The CDR3 DNA reads TGTGCCAGTAGTGCATCCGGGACAGGGAATGGCTACACCTTC. The full variable domain, its missing parts supplied by reference TRBV19 and TRBJ1-2, is DGGITQSPKYLFRKEGQNVTLSCEQNLNHDAMYWYRQDPGQGLRLIYYSQIVNDFQKGDIAEGYSVSREKKESFPLTVTSAQKNPTAFYLCASSASGTGNGYTFGSGTRLTVV.

The rearrangement links TRBV5-1 to TRBJ1-2; D gene uncertain. The V and J ends lost 4 bases and 7 bases respectively, with 11 bases between them. The CDR3 covers 12 residues. CDR1 and CDR2 (germline): SGHRS, YFSETQ. The CDR3 is CASSQEFAGYTF. The CDR3 DNA sequence: TGCGCCAGCAGCCAGGAATTCGCTGGCTACACCTTC.

The chain couples TRBV2 to TRBJ2-2, with D perhaps being TRBD1 or TRBD2 (5 bases each). The ends were cut back, 7 bases at V and 2 bases at J, with 14 bases in the middle. CDR1 is SNHLY, CDR2 FYNNEI, per germline. The CDR3 is made up of 15 amino acids. The DNA for the CDR3 is TGTGCCAGCATTTCTGGGACGGACAACACCGGGGAGCTGTTTTTT. It encodes CASISGTDNTGELFF.

The rearrangement joins TRBV18 to TRBJ2-5; D might be TRBD2 (5 bases). CDR3 length: 13 amino acids. CDR1 is KGHSH and CDR2 is LQKENI in the germline V gene. V lost 2 bases and J lost 4, with 8 bases in between. CDR3 in DNA: TGTGCCAGCTCACCAGAGGGCGGAGAGACCCAGTACTTC. Amino acids: CASSPEGGETQYF.

In regard to this clone: With only one base between it and a far larger clone, this is likely a read error. The chain uses TRBV29-1 and TRBJ2-5; the D call may be TRBD1 or TRBD2 (6 bases each). The DNA end favors TRBJ2-7, so the J call may be wrong. The length of the CDR3 is 14 residues. The germline V gene encodes CDR1 SQVTM and CDR2 ANQGSEA. CDR3 in amino acids: CSALRGAALDEQYF. CDR3 DNA: TGCAGCGCCCTGAGGGGGGCAGCCTTGGACGAGCAGTACTTC.

The rearrangement uses TRBV6-5 and TRBJ2-1, with 7 bases lining up with TRBD2. This CDR3 region has 15 residues. Losses at the gene ends were 2 bases for V and 7 bases for J; bases not matched to a gene: 8. The germline V gene encodes CDR1 MNHEY and CDR2 SVGAGI. The CDR3 reads CASSYGSGGGNEQFF. The CDR3 nucleotides are TGTGCCAGCAGTTACGGTTCGGGAGGAGGAAATGAGCAGTTCTTC.

A note on this clone: A much larger clone is a single base away; this may be a read error. This CDR3 is also generated by other DNA sequences in the sample. The J gene is TRBJ2-7, the V gene TRBV7-2; D not certain. The CDR3 loop spans 13 amino acids. Per the germline V gene, CDR1 is SGHTA and CDR2 is FQGNSA. The V gene lost 0 bases and the J gene lost 3 bases, with 6 bases spanning the gap. The CDR3 here is CASSLAGVYEQYF. As DNA, the CDR3 is TGTGCCAGCAGCTTAGCGGGCGTCTACGAGCAGTACTTC.

This chain uses TRBV25-1 with TRBJ2-4; 7 nucleotides line up with TRBD2. CDR3 size: 14 residues. V was clipped by 3 bases and J by 5 bases; unmatched bases: 4. Germline assignment: CDR1 MGHDK and CDR2 SYGVNS. The CDR3 sequence is CASSDGGRENIQYF. The CDR3 bases are TGTGCCAGCAGTGATGGGGGGAGGGAAAACATTCAGTACTTC.

Remarks on this clone: This likely came from a read error, as a far larger clone is one base away. Other nucleotide sequences from this sample produce the same CDR3. This chain connects TRBV7-2 to TRBJ2-5, with 8 bases lining up with TRBD1. V lost 9 bases and J lost 5; bases outside the gene matches: 11. This CDR3 spans 14 amino acids. Germline values: CDR1 SGHTA, CDR2 FQGNSA. The CDR3 reads CASSVRQGSETQYF. In DNA, the CDR3 is TGTGCCAGTAGCGTCAGACAGGGGAGCGAGACCCAGTACTTC.

The V call is TRBV2, the J call TRBJ2-5, with 11 bases fitting TRBD2. Trimming took 2 bases from V and 4 from J; bases not matched to a gene: 3. CDR3 length equals 15 residues. The germline gives CDR1 SNHLY, CDR2 FYNNEI. As DNA, the CDR3 is TGTGCCAGCAGTGAATACCTAGCGGGAGGAGAGACCCAGTACTTC. Translating it yields CASSEYLAGGETQYF. The variable domain in full, completed from reference TRBV2 and TRBJ2-5, reads EPEVTQTPSHQVTQMGQEVILRCVPISNHLYFYWYRQILGQKVEFLVSFYNNEISEKSEIFDDQFSVERPDGSNFTLKIRSTKLEDSAMYFCASSEYLAGGETQYFGPGTRLLVL.

In its sample, this clone was seen a few times. The chain is built from TRBV14 and TRBJ2-1; D unclear. Per germline, CDR1 SGHDN and CDR2 FVKESK. This CDR3 region has 16 residues. The V end lost 0 bases, the J end lost 0 bases, and 9 bases lay between the germline ends. In nucleotides, the CDR3 is TGTGCCAGCAGCCAAGATTGGGAAAGCTCCTACAATGAGCAGTTCTTC. Its protein is CASSQDWESSYNEQFF.

The J gene is TRBJ2-7, the V gene TRBV2, with D perhaps TRBD1 (6 bases). The CDR3 has 14 amino acids. Germline V gene sequence: CDR1 SNHLY, CDR2 FYNNEI. V was clipped by 3 bases and J by 4 bases, with 13 bases between them. In DNA form, the CDR3 reads TGTGCCAGCAGTGAGGTCAGGGGCACTTACGAGCAGTACTTC. Encoded protein: CASSEVRGTYEQYF. The entire variable domain, with the rest obtained from reference TRBV2 and TRBJ2-7, is as follows: EPEVTQTPSHQVTQMGQEVILRCVPISNHLYFYWYRQILGQKVEFLVSFYNNEISEKSEIFDDQFSVERPDGSNFTLKIRSTKLEDSAMYFCASSEVRGTYEQYFGPGTRLTVT.

This chain links TRBV9 with TRBJ1-1; tentative D call: TRBD1 (6 bases). The V and J ends lost 5 bases and 3 bases respectively, with 11 bases between them. CDR1 is SGDLS and CDR2 is YYNGEE in the germline V gene. The CDR3 is made up of 13 amino acids. CDR3 nucleotides: TGTGCCAGCAGAAGAAGGGGGGACACTGAAGCTTTCTTT. Its translation: CASRRRGDTEAFF. Full variable domain (outside the CDR3, taken from reference TRBV9 and TRBJ1-1): DSGVTQTPKHLITATGQRVTLRCSPRSGDLSVYWYQQSLDQGLQFLIQYYNGEERAKGNILERFSAQQFPDLHSELNLSSLELGDSALYFCASRRRGDTEAFFGQGTRLTVV.

The chain has TRBV18 and TRBJ1-4, with 10 bases aligning to TRBD1. The germline V gene has CDR1 KGHSH and CDR2 LQKENI. V lost 6 bases and J lost 1; bases outside the gene matches: 2. This CDR3 has 15 amino acids. As DNA, the CDR3 is TGTGCCAGCTCGAGGGACAGGGGAACTAATGAAAAACTGTTTTTT. Translating it yields CASSRDRGTNEKLFF. The full variable domain, in which reference TRBV18 and TRBJ1-4 provide the parts outside the CDR3, is NAGVMQNPRHLVRRRGQEARLRCSPMKGHSHVYWYRQLPEEGLKFMVYLQKENIIDESGMPKERFSAEFPKEGPSILRIQQVVRGDSAAYFCASSRDRGTNEKLFFGSGTQLSVL.